Listed below are T cell receptor beta chains from one sample, sequenced in a study of T cell responses to AZD1222 COVID-19 vaccine. Profiling relied on immunoSEQ multiplex PCR, and the TCRdb table lists in-frame clones only, not all of them. The table has around 120,000 clones, roughly 91% seen once. The source was peripheral blood, collected on day 0 of AZD1222 vaccination. The receptors come from an adult in good health. CDR3s include the opening cysteine and the closing phenylalanine or tryptophan.

v_gene: TRBV21-1; CDR3aa: CASSKRAGAHTGELFF
v_gene: TRBV6-5; CDR3aa: CASSQGQVGVSEQYF
v_gene: TRBV18; CDR3aa: CASGNTGELFF
v_gene: TRBV6-2/TRBV6-3; CDR3aa: CASSTPRAGTYNEQFF
v_gene: TRBV19; CDR3aa: CASSDVSSYNSPLHF
v_gene: TRBV7-4; CDR3aa: CASSLEGQRGRFQPQHF
v_gene: TRBV12-3/TRBV12-4; CDR3aa: CASSEWDTQYF
v_gene: TRBV29-1; CDR3aa: CSVDRESEQYF
v_gene: TRBV5-1; CDR3aa: CASSEGTGSFYGYTF
v_gene: TRBV7-9; CDR3aa: CASSLRVSATNEKLFF